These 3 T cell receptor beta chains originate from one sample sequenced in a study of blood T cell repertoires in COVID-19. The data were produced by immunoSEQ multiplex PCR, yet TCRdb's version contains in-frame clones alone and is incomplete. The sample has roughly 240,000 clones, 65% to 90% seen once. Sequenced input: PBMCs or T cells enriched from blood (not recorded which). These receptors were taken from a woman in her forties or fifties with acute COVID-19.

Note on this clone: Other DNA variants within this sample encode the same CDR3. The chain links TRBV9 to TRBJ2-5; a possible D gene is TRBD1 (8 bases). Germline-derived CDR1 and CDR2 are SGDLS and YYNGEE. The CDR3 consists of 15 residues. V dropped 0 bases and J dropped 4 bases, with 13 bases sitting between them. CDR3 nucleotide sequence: TGTGCCAGCAGCGTAGCAGGGGGCGGGAGAGAGACCCAGTACTTC. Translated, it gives CASSVAGGGRETQYF.

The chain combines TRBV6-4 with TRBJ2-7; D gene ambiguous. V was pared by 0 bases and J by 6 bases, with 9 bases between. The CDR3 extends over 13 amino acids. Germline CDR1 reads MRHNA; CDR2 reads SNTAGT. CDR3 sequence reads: CASSDSATSEQYF. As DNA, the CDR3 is TGTGCCAGCAGTGACTCAGCTACGTCCGAGCAGTACTTC.

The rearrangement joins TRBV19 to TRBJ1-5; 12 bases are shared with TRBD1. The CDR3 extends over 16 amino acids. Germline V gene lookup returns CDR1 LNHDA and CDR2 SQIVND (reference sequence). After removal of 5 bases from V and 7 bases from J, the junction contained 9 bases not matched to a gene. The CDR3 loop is CASSAPGQGAKQPQHF. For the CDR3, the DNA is TGTGCCAGTAGTGCCCCGGGACAGGGGGCGAAACAGCCCCAGCATTTT.